This TCR beta chain was identified during a study of blood T cell repertoires in COVID-19. The wider study: Acute-phase and convalescent COVID-19 samples originated in the United States, Italy and Spain. T cells, B-cell-depleted T cells, or PBMCs provided the cDNA or gDNA that served as material.

In the source study's methods: How many nucleated cells were present was estimated from reference gene primer amplification. Assay: immunoSEQ multiplex PCR; the TCRdb copy retains only in-frame clones and omits some. D and trimming come from the DNA, and the V and J calls and clone size come from that table. The sample includes about 290,000 clones, roughly nine tenths seen only once; the top ten take roughly 11%. This clone appeared once. The sequencing input was peripheral blood. The TCR comes from a woman between 25 and 40 years old with COVID-19, enrolled during active disease.

DNA of the CDR3: TGTGCCAGCTCACCCCTTGGGACAGCATATAGCAATCAGCCCCAGCATTTT. Translation gives CASSPLGTAYSNQPQHF. J is TRBJ1-5 and V is TRBV18, with TRBD1 matching over 7 bases. Germline V gives CDR1 KGHSH, CDR2 LQKENI. This CDR3 has 17 amino acids. After removal of 3 bases from V and 0 bases from J, the junction contained 8 bases not matched to a gene.